What follows describes a single T cell receptor (beta chain). Antigen specificity is unknown. This sample was included in a study of cytomegalovirus exposure and HLA in healthy donors. PCR employed 60 Vbeta and 13 Jbeta primers. This table comes from immunoSEQ multiplex PCR, and its TCRdb copy is limited to in-frame clones, with some not included. The data contain a few hundred thousand clones, about 80% of them singletons. Study-level findings and limits: TCR beta V- and J-gene trimming was later associated with a missense DCLRE1C variant. According to the study, roughly 160 TCR beta chains were cytomegalovirus-associated. According to a later analysis, most TCR beta chains associated with CMV appeared HLA-restricted.

Sequenced input: PBMCs. The clonotype originates from a woman aged 55-70 years in good health and CMV-seropositive.

The CDR3 here is CASSVHTDTQYF. Here the CDR3 DNA reads TGTGCCAGCAGTGTCCACACAGATACGCAGTATTTT. The rearrangement links TRBV2 to TRBJ2-3; D not resolved. V lost 4 bases, J lost 2 bases, and 4 bases lay in between. This CDR3 is 12 amino acids long. Per the germline V gene, CDR1 is SNHLY and CDR2 is FYNNEI.